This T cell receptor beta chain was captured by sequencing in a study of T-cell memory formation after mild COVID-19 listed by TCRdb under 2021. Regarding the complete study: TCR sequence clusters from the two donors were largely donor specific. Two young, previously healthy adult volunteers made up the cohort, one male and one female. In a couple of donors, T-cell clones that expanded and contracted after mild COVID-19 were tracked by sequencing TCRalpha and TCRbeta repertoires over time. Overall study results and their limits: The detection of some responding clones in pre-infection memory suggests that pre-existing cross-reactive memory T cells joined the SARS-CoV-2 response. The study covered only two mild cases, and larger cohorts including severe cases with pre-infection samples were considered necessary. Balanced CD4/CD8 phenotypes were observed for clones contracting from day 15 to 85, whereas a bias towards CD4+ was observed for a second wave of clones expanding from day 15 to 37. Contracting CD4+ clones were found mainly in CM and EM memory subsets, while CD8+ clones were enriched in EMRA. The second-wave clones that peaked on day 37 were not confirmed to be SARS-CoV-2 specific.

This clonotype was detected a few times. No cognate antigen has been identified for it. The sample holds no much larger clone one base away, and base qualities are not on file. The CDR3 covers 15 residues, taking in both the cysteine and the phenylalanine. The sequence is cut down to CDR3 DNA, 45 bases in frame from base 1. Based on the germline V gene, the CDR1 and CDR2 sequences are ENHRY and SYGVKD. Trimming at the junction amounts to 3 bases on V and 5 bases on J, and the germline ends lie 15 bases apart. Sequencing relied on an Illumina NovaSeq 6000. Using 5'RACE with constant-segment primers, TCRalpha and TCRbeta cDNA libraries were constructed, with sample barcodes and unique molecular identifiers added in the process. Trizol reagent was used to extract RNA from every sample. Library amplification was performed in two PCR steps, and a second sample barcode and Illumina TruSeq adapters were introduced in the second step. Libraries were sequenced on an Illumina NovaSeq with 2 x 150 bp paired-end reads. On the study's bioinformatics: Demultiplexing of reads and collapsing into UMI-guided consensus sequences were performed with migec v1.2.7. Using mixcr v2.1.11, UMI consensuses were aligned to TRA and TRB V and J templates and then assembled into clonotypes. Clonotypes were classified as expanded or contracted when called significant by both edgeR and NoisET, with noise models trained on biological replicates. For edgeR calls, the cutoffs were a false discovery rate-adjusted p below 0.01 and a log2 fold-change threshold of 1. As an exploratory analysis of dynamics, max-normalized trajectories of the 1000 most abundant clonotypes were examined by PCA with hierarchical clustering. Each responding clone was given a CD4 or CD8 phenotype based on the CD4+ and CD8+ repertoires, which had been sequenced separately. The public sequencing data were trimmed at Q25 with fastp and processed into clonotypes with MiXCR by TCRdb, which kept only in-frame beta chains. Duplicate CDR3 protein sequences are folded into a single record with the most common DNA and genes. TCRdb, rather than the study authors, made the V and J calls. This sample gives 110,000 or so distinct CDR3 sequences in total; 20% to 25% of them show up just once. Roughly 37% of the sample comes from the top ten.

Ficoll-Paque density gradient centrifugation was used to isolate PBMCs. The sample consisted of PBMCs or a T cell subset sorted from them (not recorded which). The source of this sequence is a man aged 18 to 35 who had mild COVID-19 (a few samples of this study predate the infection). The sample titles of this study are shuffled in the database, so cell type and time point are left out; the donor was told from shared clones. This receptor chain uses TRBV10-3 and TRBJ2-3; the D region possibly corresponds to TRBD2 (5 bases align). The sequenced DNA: TGTGCCATCAGTGACCCGAGGTCCGGAGGAGATACGCAGTATTTT. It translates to CAISDPRSGGDTQYF.